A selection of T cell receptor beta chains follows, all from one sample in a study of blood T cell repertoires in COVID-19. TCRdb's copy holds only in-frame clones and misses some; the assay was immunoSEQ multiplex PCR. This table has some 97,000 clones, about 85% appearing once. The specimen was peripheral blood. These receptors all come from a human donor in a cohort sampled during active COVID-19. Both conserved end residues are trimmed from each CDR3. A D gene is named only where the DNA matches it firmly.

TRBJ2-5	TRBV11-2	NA	ASSLALAQETQY
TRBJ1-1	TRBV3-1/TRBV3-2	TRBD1	ASSHGQGEAF
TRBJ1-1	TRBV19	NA	ASSRRDTNTEAF
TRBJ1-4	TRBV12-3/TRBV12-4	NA	ASSLTGNEKLF
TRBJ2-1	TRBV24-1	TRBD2	ATSASGRLNEQF
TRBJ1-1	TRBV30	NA	AWTQTPLNTEAF
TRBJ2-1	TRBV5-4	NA	ASSLVGGNEQF
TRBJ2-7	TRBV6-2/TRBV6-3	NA	ASSRGVRGSHSYEQY
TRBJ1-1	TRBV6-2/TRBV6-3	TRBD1	ASSWDRRTEAF
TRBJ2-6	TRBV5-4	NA	ASSLQLAGANVLT
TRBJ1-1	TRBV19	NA	ASRGDSARNTEAF
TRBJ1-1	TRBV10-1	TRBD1	ASRQGMNTEAF
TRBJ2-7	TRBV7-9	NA	ASSFETSTYEQY
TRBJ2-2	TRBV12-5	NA	ASGPHGQANTGELF
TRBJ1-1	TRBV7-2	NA	ASSLQGLGSEAF
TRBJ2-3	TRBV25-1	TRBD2	ASSPHGASGSTDTQY
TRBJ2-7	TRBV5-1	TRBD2	ASSLAPLAGVYEQY
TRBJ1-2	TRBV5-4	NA	ASSTGIWGYT
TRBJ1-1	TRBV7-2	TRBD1	ASSLRQGTEAF